The present TCR beta chain was sequenced within a study of blood T cell repertoires in COVID-19. Study as a whole: Sites across the United States, Italy and Spain contributed samples from acute and convalescent COVID-19. From T cells, B-cell-depleted T cells, or PBMCs came the material, which was cDNA or gDNA.

Profiled with immunoSEQ multiplex PCR; TCRdb holds only in-frame clones, not every one. Among a few hundred thousand clones listed, approximately 90% were seen once. Between the trimmed V and J ends, which lost 0 bases and 13 bases, there was a span of 8 bases. Germline values: CDR1 SGHDT, CDR2 YYEEEE. The CDR3 length is 11 residues. The receptor was isolated from a man aged 18 to 30 with COVID-19, enrolled during active disease. The sequenced sample was peripheral blood. The chain joins TRBV5-6 to TRBJ2-1, with D perhaps TRBD2 (5 bases). The CDR3 loop is CASSLGTLQFF. The CDR3, as DNA: TGTGCCAGCAGCTTGGGGACTCTCCAGTTCTTC.